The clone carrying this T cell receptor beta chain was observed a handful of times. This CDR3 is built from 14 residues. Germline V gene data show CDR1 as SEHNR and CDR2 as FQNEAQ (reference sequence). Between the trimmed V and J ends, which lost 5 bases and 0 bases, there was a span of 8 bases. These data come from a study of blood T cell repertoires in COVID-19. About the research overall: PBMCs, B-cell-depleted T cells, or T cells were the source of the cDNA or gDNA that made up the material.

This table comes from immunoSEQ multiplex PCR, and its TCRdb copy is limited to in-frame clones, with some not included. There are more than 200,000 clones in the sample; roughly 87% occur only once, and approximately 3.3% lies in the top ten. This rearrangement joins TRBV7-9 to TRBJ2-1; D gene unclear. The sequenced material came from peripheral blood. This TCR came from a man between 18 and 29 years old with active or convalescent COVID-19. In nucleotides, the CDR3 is TGTGCCAGCAGCCAGCCAGGCTCCTACAATGAGCAGTTCTTC. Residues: CASSQPGSYNEQFF.